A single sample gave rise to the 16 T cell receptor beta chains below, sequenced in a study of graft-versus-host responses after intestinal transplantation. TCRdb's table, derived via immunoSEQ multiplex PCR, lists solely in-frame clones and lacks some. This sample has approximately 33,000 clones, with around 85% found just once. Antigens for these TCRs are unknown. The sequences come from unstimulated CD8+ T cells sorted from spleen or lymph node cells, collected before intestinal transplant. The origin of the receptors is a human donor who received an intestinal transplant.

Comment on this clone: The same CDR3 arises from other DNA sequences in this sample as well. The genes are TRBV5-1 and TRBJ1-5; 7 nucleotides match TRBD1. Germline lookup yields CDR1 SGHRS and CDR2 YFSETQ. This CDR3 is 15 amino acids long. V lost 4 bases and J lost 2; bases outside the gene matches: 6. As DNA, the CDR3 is TGCGCCAGCAGCCTAACAGGGGCTGGCAATCAGCCCCAGCATTTT. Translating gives CASSLTGAGNQPQHF. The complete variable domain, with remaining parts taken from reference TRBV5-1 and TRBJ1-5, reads KAGVTQTPRYLIKTRGQQVTLSCSPISGHRSVSWYQQTPGQGLQFLFEYFSETQRNKGNFPGRFSGRQFSNSRSEMNVSTLELGDSALYLCASSLTGAGNQPQHFGDGTRLSIL.

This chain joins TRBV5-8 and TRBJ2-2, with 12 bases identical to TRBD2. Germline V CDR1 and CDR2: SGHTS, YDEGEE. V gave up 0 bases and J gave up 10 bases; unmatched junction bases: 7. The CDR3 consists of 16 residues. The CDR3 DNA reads TGTGCCAGCAGCTTGGGACTAGCGGGAGCAAAGGAGGAGCTGTTTTTT. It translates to CASSLGLAGAKEELFF. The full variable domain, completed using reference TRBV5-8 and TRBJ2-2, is EAGVTQSPTHLIKTRGQQATLRCSPISGHTSVYWYQQALGLGLQFLLWYDEGEERNRGNFPPRFSGRQFPNYSSELNVNALELEDSALYLCASSLGLAGAKEELFFGEGSRLTVL.

In DNA, the CDR3 is TGCGCCAGCAGCCAAGGGGGACAGGGGATGCCCGAGCAGTACTTC. Protein product: CASSQGGQGMPEQYF. The V call is TRBV4-1, the J call TRBJ2-7; 10 bases fit TRBD1. The CDR3 is made up of 15 amino acids. The germline V gene has CDR1 MGHRA and CDR2 YSYEKL. Unmatched junction bases numbered 6, after V lost 1 base and J lost 6 bases.

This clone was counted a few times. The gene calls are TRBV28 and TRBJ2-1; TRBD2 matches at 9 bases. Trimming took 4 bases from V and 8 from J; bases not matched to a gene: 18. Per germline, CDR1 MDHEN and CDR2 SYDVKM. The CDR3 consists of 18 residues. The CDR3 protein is CASSSLHLLAGLVDEQFF. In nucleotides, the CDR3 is TGTGCCAGCAGTTCCCTTCACCTCCTAGCGGGGTTGGTCGATGAGCAGTTCTTC.

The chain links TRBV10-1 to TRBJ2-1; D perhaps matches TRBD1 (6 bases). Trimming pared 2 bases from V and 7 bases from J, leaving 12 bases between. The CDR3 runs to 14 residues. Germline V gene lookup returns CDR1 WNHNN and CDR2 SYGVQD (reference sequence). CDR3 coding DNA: TGCGCCAGCAGTGAGGGTCAGGGGTGGAATGAGCAGTTCTTC. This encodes CASSEGQGWNEQFF.

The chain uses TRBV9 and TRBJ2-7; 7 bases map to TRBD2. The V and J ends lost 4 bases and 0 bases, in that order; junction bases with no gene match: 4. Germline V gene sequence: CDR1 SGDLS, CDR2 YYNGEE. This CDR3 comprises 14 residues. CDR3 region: CASSLGGSSYEQYF. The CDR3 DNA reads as TGTGCCAGCAGCCTGGGGGGGAGCTCCTACGAGCAGTACTTC. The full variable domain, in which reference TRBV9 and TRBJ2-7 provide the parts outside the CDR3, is DSGVTQTPKHLITATGQRVTLRCSPRSGDLSVYWYQQSLDQGLQFLIQYYNGEERAKGNILERFSAQQFPDLHSELNLSSLELGDSALYFCASSLGGSSYEQYFGPGTRLTVT.

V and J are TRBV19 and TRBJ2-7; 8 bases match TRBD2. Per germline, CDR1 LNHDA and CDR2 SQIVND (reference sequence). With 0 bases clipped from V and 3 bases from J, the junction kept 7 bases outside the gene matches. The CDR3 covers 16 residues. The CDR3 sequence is CASSIDVSGRGYEQYF. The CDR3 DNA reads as TGTGCCAGTAGTATAGATGTAAGCGGGAGAGGCTACGAGCAGTACTTC.

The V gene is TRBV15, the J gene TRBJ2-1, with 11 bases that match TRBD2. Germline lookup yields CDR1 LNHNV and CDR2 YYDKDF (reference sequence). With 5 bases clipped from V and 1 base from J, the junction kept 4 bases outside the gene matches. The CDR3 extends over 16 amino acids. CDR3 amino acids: CATSVSGGASYNEQFF. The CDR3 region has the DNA TGTGCCACCAGCGTTAGCGGGGGGGCTTCCTACAATGAGCAGTTCTTC.

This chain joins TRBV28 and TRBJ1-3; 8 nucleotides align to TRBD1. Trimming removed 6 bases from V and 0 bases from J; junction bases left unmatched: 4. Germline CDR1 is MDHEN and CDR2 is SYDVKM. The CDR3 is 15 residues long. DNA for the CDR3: TGTGCCAGCAGCTCTACAGGGGGCTCTGGAAACACCATATATTTT. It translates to CASSSTGGSGNTIYF.

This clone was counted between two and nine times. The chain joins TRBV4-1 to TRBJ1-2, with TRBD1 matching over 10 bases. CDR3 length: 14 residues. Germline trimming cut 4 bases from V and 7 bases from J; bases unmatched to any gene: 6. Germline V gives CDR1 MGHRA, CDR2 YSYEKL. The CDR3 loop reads CASSLGTGEVGYTF. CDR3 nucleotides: TGCGCCAGCAGCCTCGGGACAGGGGAGGTTGGCTACACCTTC.

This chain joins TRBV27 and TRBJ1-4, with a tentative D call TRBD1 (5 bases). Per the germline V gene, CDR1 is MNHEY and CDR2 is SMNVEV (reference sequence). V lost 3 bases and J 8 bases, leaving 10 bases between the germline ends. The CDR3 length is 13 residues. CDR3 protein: CASSFGGREKLFF. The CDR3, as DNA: TGTGCCAGCAGTTTCGGGGGACGGGAAAAACTGTTTTTT.

For the CDR3, the DNA is TGTGCCAGCAGCTTGTTCGTTTCTAGCGGGAGCAATGAGCAGTTCTTC. It is translated as CASSLFVSSGSNEQFF. The rearrangement joins TRBV5-6 to TRBJ2-1; TRBD2 matches 10 bases. This CDR3 spans 16 amino acids. With V trimmed by 1 base and J by 6 bases, 7 bases remained unmatched. Per the germline V gene, CDR1 is SGHDT and CDR2 is YYEEEE. Combining the CDR3 with reference TRBV5-6 and TRBJ2-1 gives the whole variable domain DAGVTQSPTHLIKTRGQQVTLRCSPKSGHDTVSWYQQALGQGPQFIFQYYEEEERQRGNFPDRFSGHQFPNYSSELNVNALLLGDSALYLCASSLFVSSGSNEQFFGPGTRLTVL.

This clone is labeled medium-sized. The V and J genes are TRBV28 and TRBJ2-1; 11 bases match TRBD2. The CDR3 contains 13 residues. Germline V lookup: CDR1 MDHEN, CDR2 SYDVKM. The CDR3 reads CASGASGRYEQFF. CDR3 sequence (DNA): TGTGCTAGCGGGGCTAGCGGGAGGTATGAGCAGTTCTTC.

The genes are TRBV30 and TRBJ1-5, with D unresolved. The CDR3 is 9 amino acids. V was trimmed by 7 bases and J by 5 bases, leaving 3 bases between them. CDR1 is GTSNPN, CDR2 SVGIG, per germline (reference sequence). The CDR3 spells CASDQPQHF. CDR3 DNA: TGTGCCTCTGATCAGCCCCAGCATTTT. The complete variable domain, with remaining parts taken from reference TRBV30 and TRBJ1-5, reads SQTIHQWPATLVQPVGSPLSLECTVEGTSNPNLYWYRQAAGRGLQLLFYSVGIGQISSEVPQNLSASRPQDRQFILSSKKLLLSDSGFYLCASDQPQHFGDGTRLSIL.

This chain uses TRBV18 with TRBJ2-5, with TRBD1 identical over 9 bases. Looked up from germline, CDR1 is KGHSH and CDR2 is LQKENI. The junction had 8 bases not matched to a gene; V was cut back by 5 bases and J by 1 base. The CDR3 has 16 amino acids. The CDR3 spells CASSDGTGRLQETQYF. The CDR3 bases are TGTGCCAGCTCAGACGGGACAGGGCGTCTCCAAGAGACCCAGTACTTC.

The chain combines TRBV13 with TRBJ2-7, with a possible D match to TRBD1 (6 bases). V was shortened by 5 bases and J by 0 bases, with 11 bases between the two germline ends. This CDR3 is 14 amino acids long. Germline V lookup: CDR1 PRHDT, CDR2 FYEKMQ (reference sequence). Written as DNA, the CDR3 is TGTGCCAGCAGCCCCAGGGGAATCTCCTACGAGCAGTACTTC. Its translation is CASSPRGISYEQYF.